Presented here are 12 T cell receptor beta chains from one specimen sequenced in a study of blood T cells in healthy people across ages. A second PCR of roughly 7 to 11 cycles used a sample-barcoded 5' primer and a J-beta primer mix. Using its own MiXCR run on the 5' RACE reads, TCRdb lists one record per CDR3 protein. The table lists about 640,000 distinct CDR3 sequences, less than 35% of them singletons, with approximately 15% in the top ten. Sequenced input: blood. Receptors were obtained from a woman older than 75 in good health.

The chain couples TRBV7-9 to TRBJ1-1, with a possible D match to TRBD1 (6 bases). This CDR3 region has 13 residues. The ends were cut back, 0 bases at V and 11 bases at J, with 13 bases in the middle. CDR1 and CDR2 (germline): SEHNR, FQNEAQ (reference sequence). DNA of the CDR3: TGTGCCAGCAGCTTAGCGGGGAGGGGGGACGCTTTCTTT. This sequence encodes CASSLAGRGDAFF. Filled out from reference TRBV7-9 and TRBJ1-1, the complete variable domain reads DTGVSQNPRHKITKRGQNVTFRCDPISEHNRLYWYRQTLGQGPEFLTYFQNEAQLEKSRLLSDRFSAERPKGSFSTLEIQRTEQGDSAMYLCASSLAGRGDAFFGQGTRLTVV.

The CDR3 loop is CASSPQLFNEQFF. Here the CDR3 DNA reads TGTGCCAGCAGCCCCCAACTCTTCAATGAGCAGTTCTTC. The chain is built from TRBV2 and TRBJ2-1; no firm D call. Germline V lookup: CDR1 SNHLY, CDR2 FYNNEI. The CDR3 totals 13 residues. V dropped 6 bases and J dropped 6 bases, with 12 bases sitting between them.

The chain carries TRBV6-5 and TRBJ1-1; TRBD1 aligns across 9 bases. Trimming took 0 bases from V and 4 from J; bases not matched to a gene: 9. Germline CDR1 is MNHEY and CDR2 is SVGAGI. The CDR3 is 17 amino acids. The CDR3 protein is CASSYSQGARFITEAFF. CDR3 nucleotide sequence: TGTGCCAGCAGTTACTCACAGGGGGCGAGATTTATCACTGAAGCTTTCTTT.

In regard to this clonotype: A much larger clone differs from this one at a single base, so this may be a read error. The V call is TRBV3-1, the J call TRBJ2-1; unclear D gene. Per germline, CDR1 LGHDT and CDR2 YNNKEL (reference sequence). Trimming left V 8 bases short and J 5 bases short, with 13 bases between. CDR3 size: 13 residues. CDR3 loop: CASGPTPDNEQFF. The CDR3 DNA reads as TGTGCCAGCGGCCCCACCCCAGACAATGAGCAGTTCTTC.

This clonotype was counted between two and nine times. With a much larger clone just one base away, this may be a read error. The chain uses TRBV20-1 and TRBJ2-7; TRBD2 might be the D (6 bases). Trimming shortened V by 5 bases and J by 7 bases, and 21 bases separated the two germline ends. CDR1 and CDR2 (germline): DFQATT, SNEGSKA (reference sequence). This CDR3 region has 14 residues. The DNA for the CDR3 is TGCAGTGCTCGGGACTCCGGGTCCTACAATGAGCAGTACTTC. Its translation: CSARDSGSYNEQYF.

As regards this clonotype: Possible read error: a much larger clone is one base away. The genes are TRBV5-1 and TRBJ2-3; D is possibly TRBD1 or TRBD2 (5 bases each). The CDR3 runs 13 residues. Germline V gene lookup returns CDR1 SGHRS and CDR2 YFSETQ. CDR3 sequence: CASSSRGSDTRYF. The CDR3 nucleotides are TGCGCCAGCAGCTCGAGGGGTTCAGATACGCGGTATTTT.

At least ten counts were recorded for this clonotype. The chain is built from TRBV29-1 and TRBJ2-1; D is undetermined. Germline V gene sequence: CDR1 SQVTM, CDR2 ANQGSEA. V lost 7 bases, J lost 0 bases, and 10 bases lay in between. The CDR3 contains 13 residues. CDR3 sequence: CSAAPSSYNEQFF. The CDR3 nucleotides read TGCAGCGCCGCTCCGAGCTCCTACAATGAGCAGTTCTTC.

This clonotype was seen at least ten times. The chain carries TRBV5-1 and TRBJ2-7, with 9 positions matching TRBD1. The CDR3 has 16 residues. V lost 3 bases, J lost 4 bases, and 11 bases stayed unmatched. CDR1 is SGHRS and CDR2 is YFSETQ in the germline V gene. CDR3 protein: CASSSGQGTFIYEQYF. In nucleotides, the CDR3 is TGCGCCAGCAGCTCCGGACAGGGGACCTTCATTTACGAGCAGTACTTC.

The chain is built from TRBV5-6 and TRBJ2-1; D ambiguous. V shed 2 bases and J shed 9 bases, with 6 bases lying between them. The CDR3 length is 11 residues. The germline V gene encodes CDR1 SGHDT and CDR2 YYEEEE. The CDR3 DNA follows: TGTGCCAGCAGCTTAACCGTTGAGCAGTTCTTC. Translated: CASSLTVEQFF.

On this clonotype: Given a much more abundant clone one base away, this may be a read error. V is TRBV5-6 and J is TRBJ2-5, with D unclear. V was clipped by 6 bases and J by 5 bases, with 23 bases between them. The CDR3 has 16 residues. CDR1 SGHDT and CDR2 YYEEEE come from the germline V gene. The CDR3 coding sequence is TGTGCCAGCAACTCGGCAGCACGGAATCTCGGGGAGACCCAGTACTTC. Translation: CASNSAARNLGETQYF.

The chain employs TRBV2 and TRBJ2-5; 15 bases line up with TRBD2. The length of the CDR3 is 16 residues. Per germline, CDR1 SNHLY and CDR2 FYNNEI. Trimming cost V 6 bases and J 4 bases; bases outside gene matches: 6. The CDR3 DNA sequence: TGTGCCAGCAGATTAGGACTAGCGGGGGGGCGAGAGACCCAGTACTTC. Translating gives CASRLGLAGGRETQYF.

In its sample, this clonotype was seen a few times. With a much larger clone just one base away, this may be a read error. V is TRBV20-1 and J is TRBJ2-3; the D is unclear. CDR3 length: 11 amino acids. Germline assignment: CDR1 DFQATT and CDR2 SNEGSKA (reference sequence). The CDR3 here is CRAVRTDTQYF. CDR3 coding DNA: TGCAGGGCGGTCCGCACAGATACGCAGTATTTT.